A selection of T cell receptor beta chains follows, all from one sample in a study of radiotherapy plus CTLA-4 blockade in lung cancer. Clones were read by immunoSEQ multiplex PCR, and TCRdb kept only the in-frame ones, dropping some. The sample has tens of thousands of clones; about four fifths are singletons. This sample comprised peripheral blood, obtained from a patient treated with radiotherapy plus ipilimumab. The receptors were sampled from a human donor with non-small cell lung cancer that progressed on radiotherapy plus ipilimumab. The CDR3 runs from the conserved cysteine through the conserved F or W.

V gene	CDR3 length	CDR3 protein
TRBV7-8	14	CASSLAGGQETQYF
TRBV28	12	CASSSGQGAAFF
TRBV15	14	CATSRETIKNIQYF
TRBV11-1	16	CASSSLGLVNTGELFF
TRBV27	16	CASSRSRGRVYNEQFF
TRBV9	16	CASSPRQNRPNNEQFF
TRBV28	14	CASKLLTANTEAFF
TRBV7-8	14	CASTGLYGNQPQHF
TRBV5-6	14	CASSSSGGVQPQHF
TRBV14	14	CASSRASDGVEQFF
TRBV6-6	14	CASSARGRGTEAFF
TRBV27	13	CASSYQGFNSYTF
TRBV2	16	CASRPGNRGSGNTIYF
TRBV19	14	CASTPGTGGNEQYF
TRBV30	16	CAWNCGGRGANNEQFF
TRBV2	13	CASSAGTSDEQFF
TRBV7-3	14	CASSPQAGVHEQFF
TRBV5-1	14	CASSYYTGNEKLFF
TRBV5-6	14	CASSRWGDGQPQHF
TRBV5-1	18	CASSPGRTGTSVAGELFF
TRBV18	15	CASSLGTVGRDTQYF
TRBV27	15	CASSLGTGSRNEQFF
TRBV30	11	CAWSASYEQYF
TRBV12-5	14	CASGFGAGADTQYF
TRBV11-2	17	CASSYTSGRALFNEQFF
TRBV28	16	CASTLGGLSSNQPQHF
TRBV6-5	15	CASSKIPLASNEQFF
TRBV14	15	CASSQDRAGWETQYF
TRBV5-1	15	CASSLLRTGETEAFF
TRBV5-4	12	CASSITQGIYTF
TRBV7-9	16	CASSLGTPSGRNEQFF
TRBV28	14	CAGKAGTGNQPQHF
TRBV18	12	CASSQRTAEQFF
TRBV28	14	CASSFVRVSEKLFF
TRBV2	16	CASSDSGGRSSYEQYF
TRBV18	16	CASSRMAGGPGDTQYF
TRBV30	14	CAWSADRGDQPQHF
TRBV19	15	CASSPNPAIEETQYF
TRBV25-1	14	CASAGTGSNQPQHF
TRBV10-2	12	CASRTVSYEQYF
TRBV5-4	16	CASSYLAGLAKNIQYF
TRBV6-6	13	CASSLQGAETQYF
TRBV5-4	16	CASSPRKGRGQETQYF
TRBV29-1	13	CSALKQGGYGYTF
TRBV6-1	14	CASSFRQGLHEQFF
TRBV7-9	12	CASSDGGADYTF
TRBV9	14	CASSVGEGSTEAFF
TRBV7-3	13	CASSFRARETQYF
TRBV6-5	15	CSSKYSGTGSEKLFF
TRBV27	13	CASSFPASSEQYF
TRBV28	14	CASSLAGAKETQYF
TRBV29-1	17	CSVEGGGTGPIGETQYF
TRBV29-1	12	CSVVPGQETQYF
TRBV5-1	15	CASSSGAGSGNTIYF
TRBV7-9	16	CASSSVGQGSPYEQYF
TRBV5-6	16	CASSLLGSGSNNEQFF
TRBV2	15	CASSEGVPVYNEQFF
TRBV11-2	15	CASSPLLANQETQYF
TRBV7-4	14	CASSSGQGGDTQYF
TRBV27	15	CASSKTVYSNQPQHF